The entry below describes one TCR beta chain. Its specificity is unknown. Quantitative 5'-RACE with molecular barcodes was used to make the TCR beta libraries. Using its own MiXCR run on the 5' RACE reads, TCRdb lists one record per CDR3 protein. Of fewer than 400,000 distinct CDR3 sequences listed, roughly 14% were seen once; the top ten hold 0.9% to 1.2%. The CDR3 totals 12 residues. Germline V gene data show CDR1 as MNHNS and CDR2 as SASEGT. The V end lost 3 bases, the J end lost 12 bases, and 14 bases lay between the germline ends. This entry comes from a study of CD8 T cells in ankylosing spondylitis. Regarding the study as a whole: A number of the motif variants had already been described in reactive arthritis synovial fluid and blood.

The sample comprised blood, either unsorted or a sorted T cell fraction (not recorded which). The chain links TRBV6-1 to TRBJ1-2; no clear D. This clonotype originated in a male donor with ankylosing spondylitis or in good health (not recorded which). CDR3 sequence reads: CASSDRRIENTF. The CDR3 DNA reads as TGTGCCAGCAGTGATAGGCGGATTGAGAACACCTTC.